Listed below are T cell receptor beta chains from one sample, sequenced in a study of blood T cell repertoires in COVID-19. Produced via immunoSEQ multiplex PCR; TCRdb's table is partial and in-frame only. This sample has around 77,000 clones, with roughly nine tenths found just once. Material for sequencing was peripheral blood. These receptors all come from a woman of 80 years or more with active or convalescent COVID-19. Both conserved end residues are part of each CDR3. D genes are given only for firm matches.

CDR3aa: CASSPPPGTIGEQYF; d_gene: -; v_gene: TRBV7-8; j_gene: TRBJ2-7
CDR3aa: CASSVEGVSYEQYF; d_gene: -; v_gene: TRBV9; j_gene: TRBJ2-7
CDR3aa: CASTSQGSTGELFF; d_gene: -; v_gene: TRBV19; j_gene: TRBJ2-2
CDR3aa: CASSQPLSPDRDPYNEQFF; d_gene: TRBD1; v_gene: TRBV23-1; j_gene: TRBJ2-1
CDR3aa: CASRITGGGSSYEQYF; d_gene: TRBD1; v_gene: TRBV27; j_gene: TRBJ2-7
CDR3aa: CASSSGGLGEKLFF; d_gene: TRBD1; v_gene: TRBV19; j_gene: TRBJ1-4
CDR3aa: CASSGGGGGETQYF; d_gene: TRBD2; v_gene: TRBV2; j_gene: TRBJ2-5
CDR3aa: CASSLGLAGGGEQYF; d_gene: TRBD2; v_gene: TRBV27; j_gene: TRBJ2-7
CDR3aa: CASSWPGQGAYEQYF; d_gene: TRBD1; v_gene: TRBV5-4; j_gene: TRBJ2-7
CDR3aa: CASSFLLAGGLSTDTQYF; d_gene: TRBD2; v_gene: TRBV5-1; j_gene: TRBJ2-3
CDR3aa: CATSATTDTQYF; d_gene: -; v_gene: TRBV24-1; j_gene: TRBJ2-3
CDR3aa: CASSWGGNEQFF; d_gene: -; v_gene: TRBV6-5; j_gene: TRBJ2-1
CDR3aa: CASSLGSALVATNEKLFF; d_gene: -; v_gene: TRBV28; j_gene: TRBJ1-4
CDR3aa: CASSYRGQTSFF; d_gene: -; v_gene: TRBV6-5; j_gene: TRBJ1-1
CDR3aa: CASSPGQGPTNEKLFF; d_gene: TRBD1; v_gene: TRBV4-1; j_gene: TRBJ1-4
CDR3aa: CASSVPGQPSGANVLTF; d_gene: -; v_gene: TRBV5-6; j_gene: TRBJ2-6
CDR3aa: CASSQEGNRVYGYTF; d_gene: -; v_gene: TRBV4-1; j_gene: TRBJ1-2
CDR3aa: CASTRGRVESEQYF; d_gene: TRBD1; v_gene: TRBV6-5; j_gene: TRBJ2-7
CDR3aa: CASSQVWDSSYEQYF; d_gene: TRBD1; v_gene: TRBV4-1; j_gene: TRBJ2-7
CDR3aa: CASSSGQFSPLHF; d_gene: TRBD1; v_gene: TRBV7-2; j_gene: TRBJ1-6
CDR3aa: CASSTRAGVNTEAFF; d_gene: -; v_gene: TRBV5-4; j_gene: TRBJ1-1
CDR3aa: CASSERGFNSYGYTF; d_gene: -; v_gene: TRBV19; j_gene: TRBJ1-2
CDR3aa: CASTRAGGQQFF; d_gene: -; v_gene: TRBV27; j_gene: TRBJ2-1
CDR3aa: CASSSGTGALNQPQHF; d_gene: TRBD1; v_gene: TRBV28; j_gene: TRBJ1-5
CDR3aa: CASSFPRGPSASEAFF; d_gene: -; v_gene: TRBV5-8; j_gene: TRBJ1-1
CDR3aa: CASSFQGEETQYF; d_gene: TRBD1; v_gene: TRBV28; j_gene: TRBJ2-5
CDR3aa: CASSFAGGPTGELFF; d_gene: TRBD2; v_gene: TRBV27; j_gene: TRBJ2-2
CDR3aa: CASSRGQGSYNEQFF; d_gene: TRBD1; v_gene: TRBV14; j_gene: TRBJ2-1
CDR3aa: CASSLWGRSANTGELFF; d_gene: -; v_gene: TRBV28; j_gene: TRBJ2-2
CDR3aa: CASPWGGVGANVLTF; d_gene: TRBD2; v_gene: TRBV28; j_gene: TRBJ2-6
CDR3aa: CASSEFPETVDGYTF; d_gene: -; v_gene: TRBV9; j_gene: TRBJ1-2
CDR3aa: CAIRETDNEKLFF; d_gene: -; v_gene: TRBV19; j_gene: TRBJ1-4
CDR3aa: CASSRGGTVSYEQYF; d_gene: TRBD2; v_gene: TRBV28; j_gene: TRBJ2-7
CDR3aa: CASSQEGAQPQHF; d_gene: -; v_gene: TRBV3-1/TRBV3-2; j_gene: TRBJ1-5